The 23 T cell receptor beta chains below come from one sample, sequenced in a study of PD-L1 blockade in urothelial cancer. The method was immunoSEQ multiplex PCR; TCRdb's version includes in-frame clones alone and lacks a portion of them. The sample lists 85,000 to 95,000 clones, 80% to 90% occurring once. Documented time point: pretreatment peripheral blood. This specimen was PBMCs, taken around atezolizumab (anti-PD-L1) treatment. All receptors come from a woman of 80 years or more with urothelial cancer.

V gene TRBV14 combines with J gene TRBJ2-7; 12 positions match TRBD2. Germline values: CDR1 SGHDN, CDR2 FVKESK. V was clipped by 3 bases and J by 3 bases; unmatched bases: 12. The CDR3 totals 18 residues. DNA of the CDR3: TGTGCCAGCAGCCAGGACGGACTAGCGGGACTGCCCCTCTACGAGCAGTACTTC. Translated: CASSQDGLAGLPLYEQYF.

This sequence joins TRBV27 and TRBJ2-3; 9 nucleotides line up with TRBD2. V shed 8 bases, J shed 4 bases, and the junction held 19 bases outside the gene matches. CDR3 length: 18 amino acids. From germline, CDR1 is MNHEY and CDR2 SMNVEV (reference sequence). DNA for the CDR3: TGTGCCAGCGGGAGGGGTAATCCCGGGACTAGCCCCCCAGATACGCAGTATTTT. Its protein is CASGRGNPGTSPPDTQYF.

DNA of the CDR3: TGTGCCAGCAGCTTGGGTGGGGGCACCCTTCAAGAGACCCAGTACTTC. This encodes CASSLGGGTLQETQYF. The chain joins TRBV5-8 to TRBJ2-5; D is perhaps TRBD1 (6 bases). The germline V gene encodes CDR1 SGHTS and CDR2 YDEGEE. This CDR3 comprises 16 residues. Trimming pared 0 bases from V and 2 bases from J, leaving 14 bases between.

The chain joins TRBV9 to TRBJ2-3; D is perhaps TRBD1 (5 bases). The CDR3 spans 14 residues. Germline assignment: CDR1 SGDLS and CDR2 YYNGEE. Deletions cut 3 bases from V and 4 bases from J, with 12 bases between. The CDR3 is CASSGWVGADTQYF. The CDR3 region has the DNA TGTGCCAGCAGCGGATGGGTAGGGGCAGATACGCAGTATTTT.

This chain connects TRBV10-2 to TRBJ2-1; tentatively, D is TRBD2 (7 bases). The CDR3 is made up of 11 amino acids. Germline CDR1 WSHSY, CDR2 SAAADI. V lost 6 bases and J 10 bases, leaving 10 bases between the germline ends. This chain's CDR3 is CASSGGQEQFF. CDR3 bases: TGCGCCAGCAGCGGGGGGCAAGAGCAGTTCTTC.

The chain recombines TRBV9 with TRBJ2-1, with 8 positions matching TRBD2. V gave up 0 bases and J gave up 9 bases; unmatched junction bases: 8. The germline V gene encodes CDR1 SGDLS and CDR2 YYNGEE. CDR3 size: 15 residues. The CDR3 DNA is TGTGCCAGCAGCGTAGCAGCGGGAGCGGTCGGTGAGCAGTTCTTC. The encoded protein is CASSVAAGAVGEQFF.

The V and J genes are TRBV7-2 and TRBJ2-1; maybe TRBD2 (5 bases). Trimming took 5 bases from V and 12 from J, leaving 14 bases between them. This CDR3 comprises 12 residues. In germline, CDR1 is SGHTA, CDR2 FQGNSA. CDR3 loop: CASSLILSGQFF. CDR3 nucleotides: TGTGCCAGCAGCCTTATCCTCAGCGGGCAGTTCTTC.

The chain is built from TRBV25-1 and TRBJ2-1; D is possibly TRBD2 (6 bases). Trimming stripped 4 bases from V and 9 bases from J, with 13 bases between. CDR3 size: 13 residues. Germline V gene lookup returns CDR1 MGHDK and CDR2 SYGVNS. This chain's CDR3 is CASSGSLEGEQFF. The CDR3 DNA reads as TGTGCCAGCAGTGGGTCCTTGGAGGGTGAGCAGTTCTTC. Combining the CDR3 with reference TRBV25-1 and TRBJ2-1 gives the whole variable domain EADIYQTPRYLVIGTGKKITLECSQTMGHDKMYWYQQDPGMELHLIHYSYGVNSTEKGDLSSESTVSRIRTEHFPLTLESARPSHTSQYLCASSGSLEGEQFFGPGTRLTVL.

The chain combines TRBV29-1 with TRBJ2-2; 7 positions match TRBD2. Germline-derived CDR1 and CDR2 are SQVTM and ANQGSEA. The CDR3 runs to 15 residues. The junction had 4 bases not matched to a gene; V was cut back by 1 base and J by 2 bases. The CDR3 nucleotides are TGCAGCGTTGAAGTTGGCGGGGGTAACACCGGGGAGCTGTTTTTT. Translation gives CSVEVGGGNTGELFF.

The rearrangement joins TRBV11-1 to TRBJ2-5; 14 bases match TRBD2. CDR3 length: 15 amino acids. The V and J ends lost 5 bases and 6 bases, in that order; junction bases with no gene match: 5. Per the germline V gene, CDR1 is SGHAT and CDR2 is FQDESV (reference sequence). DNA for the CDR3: TGTGCCAGCAGCCGACTAGCGGGAGGGCAACAGACCCAGTACTTC. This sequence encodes CASSRLAGGQQTQYF.

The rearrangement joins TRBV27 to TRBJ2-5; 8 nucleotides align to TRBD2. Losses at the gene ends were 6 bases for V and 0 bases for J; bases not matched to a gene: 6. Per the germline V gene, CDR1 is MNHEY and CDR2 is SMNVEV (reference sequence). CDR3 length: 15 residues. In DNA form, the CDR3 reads TGTGCCAGCAGATTTCTTAGCGGGGACCAAGAGACCCAGTACTTC. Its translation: CASRFLSGDQETQYF.

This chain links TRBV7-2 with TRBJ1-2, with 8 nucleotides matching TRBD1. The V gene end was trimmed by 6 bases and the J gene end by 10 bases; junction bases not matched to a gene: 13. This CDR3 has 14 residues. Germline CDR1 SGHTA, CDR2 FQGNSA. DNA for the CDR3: TGTGCCAGCAGTCCCGAAGGACAGGGATTGTACTACACCTTC. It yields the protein CASSPEGQGLYYTF.

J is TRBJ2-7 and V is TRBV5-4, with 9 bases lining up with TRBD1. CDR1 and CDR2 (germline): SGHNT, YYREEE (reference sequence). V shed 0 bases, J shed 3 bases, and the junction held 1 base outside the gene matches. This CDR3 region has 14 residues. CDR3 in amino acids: CASSLAGQGYEQYF. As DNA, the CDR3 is TGTGCCAGCAGCTTGGCGGGACAGGGCTACGAGCAGTACTTC.

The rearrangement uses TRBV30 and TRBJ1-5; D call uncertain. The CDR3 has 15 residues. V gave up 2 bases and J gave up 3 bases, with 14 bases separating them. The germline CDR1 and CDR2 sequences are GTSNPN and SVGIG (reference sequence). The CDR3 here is CAWSPPRSYNQPQHF. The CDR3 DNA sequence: TGTGCCTGGAGTCCCCCTCGCAGTTACAATCAGCCCCAGCATTTT.

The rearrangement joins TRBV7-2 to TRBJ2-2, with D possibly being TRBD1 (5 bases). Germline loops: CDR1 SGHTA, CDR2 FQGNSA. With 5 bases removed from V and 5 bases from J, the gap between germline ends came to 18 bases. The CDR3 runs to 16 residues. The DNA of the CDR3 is TGTGCCAGCAGCCCCCGAAATACAGGTCGGACCGGGGAGCTGTTTTTT. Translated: CASSPRNTGRTGELFF. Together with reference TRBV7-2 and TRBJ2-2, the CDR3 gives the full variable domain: GAGVSQSPSNKVTEKGKDVELRCDPISGHTALYWYRQSLGQGLEFLIYFQGNSAPDKSGLPSDRFSAERTGGSVSTLTIQRTQQEDSAVYLCASSPRNTGRTGELFFGEGSRLTVL.

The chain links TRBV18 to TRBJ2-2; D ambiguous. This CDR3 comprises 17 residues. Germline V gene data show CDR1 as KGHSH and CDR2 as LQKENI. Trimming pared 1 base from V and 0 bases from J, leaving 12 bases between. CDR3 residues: CASSPLPGLSNTGELFF. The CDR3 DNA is TGTGCCAGCTCACCACTACCAGGTCTTTCGAACACCGGGGAGCTGTTTTTT. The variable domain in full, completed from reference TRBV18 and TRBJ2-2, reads NAGVMQNPRHLVRRRGQEARLRCSPMKGHSHVYWYRQLPEEGLKFMVYLQKENIIDESGMPKERFSAEFPKEGPSILRIQQVVRGDSAAYFCASSPLPGLSNTGELFFGEGSRLTVL.

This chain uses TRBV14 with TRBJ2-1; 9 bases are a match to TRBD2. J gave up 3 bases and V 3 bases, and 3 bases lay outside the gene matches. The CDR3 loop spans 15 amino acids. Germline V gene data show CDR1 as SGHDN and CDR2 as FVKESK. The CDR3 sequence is CASSQTSGYYNEQFF. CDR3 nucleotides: TGTGCCAGCAGCCAGACTAGCGGATACTACAATGAGCAGTTCTTC.

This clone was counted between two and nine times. The CDR3 DNA follows: TGTGCCAGCAGTGGGTCTAGCGGGAGGGCCGGAGATACGCAGTATTTT. Translating it yields CASSGSSGRAGDTQYF. The genes are TRBV2 and TRBJ2-3; TRBD2 agrees at 12 bases. The germline gives CDR1 SNHLY, CDR2 FYNNEI. V dropped 4 bases and J dropped 5; count of bases not matched to a gene: 7. This CDR3 has 16 amino acids.

The CDR3 DNA reads as TGCGCCAGCAGTGAGTCGCTAGTTAATGAGCAGTTCTTC. It codes for CASSESLVNEQFF. The chain combines TRBV10-2 with TRBJ2-1, with D hard to call. The CDR3 runs 13 residues. Germline V gives CDR1 WSHSY, CDR2 SAAADI. Trimming shortened V by 0 bases and J by 7 bases, and 7 bases separated the two germline ends.

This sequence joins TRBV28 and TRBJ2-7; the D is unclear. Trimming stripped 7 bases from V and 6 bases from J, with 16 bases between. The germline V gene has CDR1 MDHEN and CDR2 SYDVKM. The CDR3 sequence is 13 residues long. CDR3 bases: TGTGCCAGCACGACAAATATGGCTTTCGAGCAGTACTTC. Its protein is CASTTNMAFEQYF. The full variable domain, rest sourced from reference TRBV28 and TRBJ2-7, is DVKVTQSSRYLVKRTGEKVFLECVQDMDHENMFWYRQDPGLGLRLIYFSYDVKMKEKGDIPEGYSVSREKKERFSLILESASTNQTSMYLCASTTNMAFEQYFGPGTRLTVT.

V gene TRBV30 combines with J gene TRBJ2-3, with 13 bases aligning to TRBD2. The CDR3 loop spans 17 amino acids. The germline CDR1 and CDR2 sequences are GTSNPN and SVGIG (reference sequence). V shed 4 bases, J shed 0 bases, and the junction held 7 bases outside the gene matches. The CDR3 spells CAWKGQTSGRSTDTQYF. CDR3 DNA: TGTGCCTGGAAGGGCCAGACTAGCGGGAGGAGCACAGATACGCAGTATTTT.

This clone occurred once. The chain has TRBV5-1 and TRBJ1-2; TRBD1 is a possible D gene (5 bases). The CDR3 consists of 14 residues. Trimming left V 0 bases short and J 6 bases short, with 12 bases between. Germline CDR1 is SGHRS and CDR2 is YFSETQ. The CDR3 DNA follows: TGCGCCAGCAGCTTGGCTTCCGGGGGGGATGGCTACACCTTC. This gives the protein CASSLASGGDGYTF.

CDR3 DNA: TGTGCCAGCAGCTTGGCCCTAGCGGGCCCCACAGATACGCAGTATTTT. The encoded protein is CASSLALAGPTDTQYF. This rearrangement joins TRBV5-6 to TRBJ2-3, with 8 bases aligning to TRBD2. V trimming: 0 bases; J trimming: 2 bases; junction bases outside the gene matches: 5. The germline V gene has CDR1 SGHDT and CDR2 YYEEEE. This CDR3 is 16 amino acids long.